Listed here are 2 T cell receptor beta chains from one sample, sequenced in a study of cytomegalovirus exposure and HLA in healthy donors. The study ran its PCR with 60 Vbeta and 13 Jbeta primers. Profiling relied on immunoSEQ multiplex PCR, and the TCRdb table lists in-frame clones only, not all of them. Of around 200,000 clones listed, about 59% are singletons. Sequenced input: PBMCs. Source of these receptors: a man aged 40-49 years in good health and CMV-seronegative.

The chain uses TRBV9 and TRBJ2-7; D gene uncertain. Deletions cut 0 bases from V and 0 bases from J, with 10 bases between. Germline V gives CDR1 SGDLS, CDR2 YYNGEE. This CDR3 region has 15 residues. The CDR3 nucleotides read TGTGCCAGCAGCGTAGGTTCCCTCAGCTCCTACGAGCAGTACTTC. It specifies CASSVGSLSSYEQYF. The full variable domain, with the rest looked up from reference TRBV9 and TRBJ2-7, is DSGVTQTPKHLITATGQRVTLRCSPRSGDLSVYWYQQSLDQGLQFLIQYYNGEERAKGNILERFSAQQFPDLHSELNLSSLELGDSALYFCASSVGSLSSYEQYFGPGTRLTVT.

V is TRBV5-1 and J is TRBJ1-3; 11 nucleotides line up with TRBD1. Germline CDR1 SGHRS, CDR2 YFSETQ. The length of the CDR3 is 16 residues. Losses at the gene ends were 4 bases for V and 1 base for J; bases not matched to a gene: 4. The CDR3 bases are TGCGCCAGCAGCGAGGGACAGGGGGTTTCTGGAAACACCATATATTTT. It codes for CASSEGQGVSGNTIYF.